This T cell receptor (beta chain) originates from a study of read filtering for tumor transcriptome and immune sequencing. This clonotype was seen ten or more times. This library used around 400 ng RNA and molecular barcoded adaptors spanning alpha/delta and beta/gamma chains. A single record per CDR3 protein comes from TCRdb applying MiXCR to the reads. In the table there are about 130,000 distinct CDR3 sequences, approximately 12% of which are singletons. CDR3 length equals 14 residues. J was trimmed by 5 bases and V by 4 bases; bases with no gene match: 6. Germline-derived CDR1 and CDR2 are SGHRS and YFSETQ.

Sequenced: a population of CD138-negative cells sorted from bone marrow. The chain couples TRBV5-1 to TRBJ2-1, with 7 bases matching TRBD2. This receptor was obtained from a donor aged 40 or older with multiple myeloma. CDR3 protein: CASSRSGTNNEQFF. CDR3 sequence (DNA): TGCGCCAGCAGCCGAAGCGGGACCAACAATGAGCAGTTCTTC.